The 12 T cell receptor beta chains reported below all come from one sample, sequenced in a study of T cell responses to AZD1222 COVID-19 vaccine. Assay used: immunoSEQ multiplex PCR; TCRdb lists only in-frame clones, some missing. The table records under 200,000 clones, 80% to 95% of them present only once. The source material was peripheral blood, sampled on day 0 of AZD1222 vaccination. The receptors stem from an adult in good health.

This chain joins TRBV29-1 and TRBJ2-1; TRBD2 is a possible D gene (5 bases). Between the trimmed V and J ends, which lost 4 bases and 2 bases, there was a span of 6 bases. Germline V gives CDR1 SQVTM, CDR2 ANQGSEA. The CDR3 totals 12 residues. The CDR3 coding sequence is TGCAGCGTTGCGCGGGCCTACAATGAGCAGTTCTTC. Its translation: CSVARAYNEQFF.

This rearrangement joins TRBV5-1 to TRBJ1-5; possibly TRBD1 for D (5 bases). Germline V gene sequence: CDR1 SGHRS, CDR2 YFSETQ. Trimming pared 3 bases from V and 7 bases from J, leaving 11 bases between. CDR3 length: 13 residues. CDR3 protein: CASSSSWDQPQHF. The CDR3 nucleotides read TGCGCCAGCAGCTCGTCGTGGGACCAGCCCCAGCATTTT.

The chain employs TRBV19 and TRBJ1-1; tentative D call: TRBD1 (6 bases). CDR1 is LNHDA, CDR2 SQIVND, per germline (reference sequence). This CDR3 region has 17 residues. The germline V and J ends were trimmed by 9 bases and 0 bases, with 23 bases remaining between them. For the CDR3, the DNA is TGTGCCAGCCAGGGCGGGGGGCTTTCACGCATGAACACTGAAGCTTTCTTT. This translates into CASQGGGLSRMNTEAFF.

The rearrangement joins TRBV7-2 to TRBJ1-3; D is uncertain. Trimming took 5 bases from V and 0 from J, leaving 5 bases between them. Germline assignment: CDR1 SGHTA and CDR2 FQGNSA. The CDR3 has 13 residues. CDR3 DNA: TGTGCCAGCAGCCCGGGCTCTGGAAACACCATATATTTT. Translating gives CASSPGSGNTIYF.

This rearrangement joins TRBV27 to TRBJ2-7; a weak D match, TRBD2 (6 bases). V shed 1 base and J shed 5 bases, with 18 bases lying between them. CDR1 MNHEY and CDR2 SMNVEV come from the germline V gene (reference sequence). This CDR3 spans 16 amino acids. The chain's CDR3 is CASSLWAGSRAHEQYF. The CDR3 nucleotides are TGTGCCAGCAGTTTATGGGCGGGATCGAGGGCTCACGAGCAGTACTTC.

The chain couples TRBV20-1 to TRBJ1-2; 7 bases fit TRBD1. V was pared by 3 bases and J by 6 bases, with 10 bases of the junction left unmatched. CDR1 is DFQATT and CDR2 is SNEGSKA in the germline V gene (reference sequence). The CDR3 totals 14 residues. The DNA for the CDR3 is TGCAGTGCTAGTCCAAAGAAGGGGGCTAATGGCTACACCTTC. Its translation is CSASPKKGANGYTF.

The chain uses TRBV18 and TRBJ1-2, with 7 bases lining up with TRBD1. CDR1 is KGHSH and CDR2 is LQKENI in the germline V gene. The CDR3 is 16 residues long. V gave up 2 bases and J gave up 4 bases; unmatched junction bases: 10. CDR3 residues: CASSPGLGRDSYGYTF. The CDR3 DNA follows: TGTGCCAGCTCACCAGGTTTAGGGCGGGACAGCTATGGCTACACCTTC.

The chain employs TRBV5-1 and TRBJ1-3, with 7 nucleotides matching TRBD1. The CDR3 length is 16 residues. CDR1 is SGHRS and CDR2 is YFSETQ in the germline V gene. Unmatched junction bases numbered 14, after V lost 4 bases and J lost 7 bases. The CDR3, as DNA: TGCGCCAGCAGCCCCTCAGACAGGGTGCTTTGGAACACCATATATTTT. This gives the protein CASSPSDRVLWNTIYF.

The chain recombines TRBV6-6 with TRBJ1-2; 12 nucleotides align to TRBD1. The junction had 3 bases not matched to a gene; V was cut back by 2 bases and J by 8 bases. The CDR3 loop spans 14 amino acids. Germline lookup yields CDR1 MNHNY and CDR2 SVGAGI (reference sequence). For the CDR3, the DNA is TGTGCCAGCAGTTACGGGGACAGGGGGCAAGGCTACACCTTC. This encodes CASSYGDRGQGYTF.

V usage is TRBV19 and J usage is TRBJ1-5, with D uncertain. The CDR3 is made up of 14 amino acids. Trimming removed 6 bases at V and 3 bases at J, with 12 bases between. CDR1 and CDR2 from the germline V gene are LNHDA and SQIVND (reference sequence). The CDR3 DNA sequence: TGTGCCAGTAGCCACGACGGAACCAATCAGCCCCAGCATTTT. The encoded protein is CASSHDGTNQPQHF.

The chain is built from TRBV19 and TRBJ2-3, with TRBD1 matching 9 bases. V was clipped by 9 bases and J by 5 bases; unmatched bases: 9. The CDR3 is 14 residues long. The germline gives CDR1 LNHDA, CDR2 SQIVND (reference sequence). The CDR3 nucleotides are TGTGCCAGCCTACAGGGGGCCGATGGAGATACGCAGTATTTT. Protein: CASLQGADGDTQYF. Based on the CDR3 plus reference TRBV19 and TRBJ2-3, the full variable domain is DGGITQSPKYLFRKEGQNVTLSCEQNLNHDAMYWYRQDPGQGLRLIYYSQIVNDFQKGDIAEGYSVSREKKESFPLTVTSAQKNPTAFYLCASLQGADGDTQYFGPGTRLTVL.

This clone was seen a single time. The chain carries TRBV28 and TRBJ2-7; 8 bases match TRBD1. V dropped 7 bases and J dropped 5; count of bases not matched to a gene: 4. The CDR3 length is 12 residues. Germline values: CDR1 MDHEN, CDR2 SYDVKM. The CDR3 bases are TGTGCCAGCACCGACAGGGGAGACGAGCAGTACTTC. It translates to CASTDRGDEQYF.